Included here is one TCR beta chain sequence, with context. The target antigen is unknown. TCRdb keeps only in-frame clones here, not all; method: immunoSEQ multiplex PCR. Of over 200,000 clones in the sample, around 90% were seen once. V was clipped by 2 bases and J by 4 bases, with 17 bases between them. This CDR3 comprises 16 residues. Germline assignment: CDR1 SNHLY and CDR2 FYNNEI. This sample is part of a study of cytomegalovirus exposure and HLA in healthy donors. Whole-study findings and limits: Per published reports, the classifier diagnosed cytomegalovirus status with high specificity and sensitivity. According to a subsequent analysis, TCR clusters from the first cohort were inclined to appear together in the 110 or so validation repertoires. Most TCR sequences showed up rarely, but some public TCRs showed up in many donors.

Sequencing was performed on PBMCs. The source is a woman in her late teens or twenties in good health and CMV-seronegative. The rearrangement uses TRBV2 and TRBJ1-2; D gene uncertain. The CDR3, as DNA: TGTGCCAGCAGTGAATTTTTACGGGAAGTGTCCTATGGCTACACCTTC. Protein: CASSEFLREVSYGYTF.